The sequence of this TCR beta chain was determined in a study of cytomegalovirus exposure and HLA in healthy donors. Study results and caveats: Analysis was carried out at a later point, and it linked a missense DCLRE1C variant to TCR beta V- and J-gene trimming. In a later analysis, donors in an Asian-associated ancestry cluster reportedly had fewer N-insertions in productive TCRs than the cohort mean. Earlier analysis looked at TCR beta V segments, and most were productive about 90% or about 30% of the time.

Both 60 Vbeta primers and 13 Jbeta primers went into the PCR. Clones were sequenced by immunoSEQ multiplex PCR, and TCRdb holds only the in-frame ones, with some missing. Of 190,000 or so clones in the sample, over 75% were seen once. This clone was found a few times. Its antigen is unidentified. Germline V gene data show CDR1 as MGHRA and CDR2 as YSYEKL. With 0 bases removed from V and 6 bases from J, the gap between germline ends came to 8 bases. This CDR3 has 13 amino acids. The TCR comes from a boy younger than 10 in good health and CMV-seronegative. The rearrangement links TRBV4-1 to TRBJ1-1; no clear D gene. The material sequenced was PBMCs. The CDR3 DNA reads TGCGCCAGCAGCCAAGAACCAAACTCTGAAGCTTTCTTT. It encodes CASSQEPNSEAFF.